This TCR beta chain was captured in a study of cytomegalovirus exposure and HLA in healthy donors. Regarding the study as a whole: Earlier results showed most TCR beta V segments being productive about 87% or about 30% of the time. Sequencing likely produced, as an artifact, a cluster of highly shared sequence variants.

In regard to this clone: Its antigen is as yet unknown. An end of the junction differs from the germline gene, which may be a read error.

Germline V gives CDR1 SSHAT, CDR2 FNYEAQ (reference sequence). The CDR3 sequence is 14 residues long. The study ran its PCR with 60 Vbeta and 13 Jbeta primers. Libraries were prepared by immunoSEQ multiplex PCR; TCRdb keeps only in-frame clonotypes and omits some of them. The sample carries around 100,000 clones, approximately 70% recorded once. This cohort consisted of healthy bone marrow donors. The sequence was obtained from a man younger than 40 in good health and CMV-seropositive. Sequenced input: PBMCs. The chain has TRBV7-7 and TRBJ2-5, with D possibly TRBD1 on 6 matching bases. The DNA of the CDR3 is TGTGCTAGCAGCGAGAACAGGGAAGAAGAGACCCAGTACTTC. It codes for CASSENREEETQYF. The full variable domain, completed using reference TRBV7-7 and TRBJ2-5, is GAGVSQSPRYKVTKRGQDVTLRCDPISSHATLYWYQQALGQGPEFLTYFNYEAQPDKSGLPSDRFSAERPEGSISTLTIQRTEQRDSAMYRCASSENREEETQYFGPGTRLLVL.